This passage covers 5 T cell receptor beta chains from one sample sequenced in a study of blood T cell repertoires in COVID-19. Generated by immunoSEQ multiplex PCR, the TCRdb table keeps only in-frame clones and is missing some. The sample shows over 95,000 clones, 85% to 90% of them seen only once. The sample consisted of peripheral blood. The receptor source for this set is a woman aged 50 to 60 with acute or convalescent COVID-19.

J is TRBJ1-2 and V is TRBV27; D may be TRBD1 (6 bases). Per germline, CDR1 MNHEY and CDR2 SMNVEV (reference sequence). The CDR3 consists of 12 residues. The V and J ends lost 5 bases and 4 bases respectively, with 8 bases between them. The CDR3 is CASSPDSYGYTF. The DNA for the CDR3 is TGTGCCAGCAGTCCGGACAGCTATGGCTACACCTTC.

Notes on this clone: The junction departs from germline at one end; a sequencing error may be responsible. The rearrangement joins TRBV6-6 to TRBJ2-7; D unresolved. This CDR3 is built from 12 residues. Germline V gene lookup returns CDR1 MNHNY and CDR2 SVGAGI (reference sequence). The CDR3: CASSHSLAEQYF. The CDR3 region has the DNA TGTGCCAGCAGTCACTCCTTAGCCGAGCAGTACTTC.

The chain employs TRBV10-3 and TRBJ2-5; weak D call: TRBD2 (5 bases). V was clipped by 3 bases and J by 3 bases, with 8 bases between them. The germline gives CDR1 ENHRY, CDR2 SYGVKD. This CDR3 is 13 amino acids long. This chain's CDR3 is CAISDRGKETQYF. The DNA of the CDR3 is TGTGCCATCAGTGACCGAGGGAAAGAGACCCAGTACTTC.

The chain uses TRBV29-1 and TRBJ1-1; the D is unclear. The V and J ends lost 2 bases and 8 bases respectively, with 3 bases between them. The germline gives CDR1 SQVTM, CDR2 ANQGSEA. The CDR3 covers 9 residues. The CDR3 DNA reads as TGCAGCGTTGAACGGGAAGCTTTCTTT. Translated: CSVEREAFF.

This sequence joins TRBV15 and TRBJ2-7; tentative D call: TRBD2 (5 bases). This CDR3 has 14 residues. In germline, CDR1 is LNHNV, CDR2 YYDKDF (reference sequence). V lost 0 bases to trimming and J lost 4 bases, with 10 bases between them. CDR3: CATSRDGDEYEQYF. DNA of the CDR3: TGTGCCACCAGCAGAGACGGGGATGAATACGAGCAGTACTTC. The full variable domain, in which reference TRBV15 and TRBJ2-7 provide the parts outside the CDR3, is DAMVIQNPRYQVTQFGKPVTLSCSQTLNHNVMYWYQQKSSQAPKLLFHYYDKDFNNEADTPDNFQSRRPNTSFCFLDIRSPGLGDTAMYLCATSRDGDEYEQYFGPGTRLTVT.